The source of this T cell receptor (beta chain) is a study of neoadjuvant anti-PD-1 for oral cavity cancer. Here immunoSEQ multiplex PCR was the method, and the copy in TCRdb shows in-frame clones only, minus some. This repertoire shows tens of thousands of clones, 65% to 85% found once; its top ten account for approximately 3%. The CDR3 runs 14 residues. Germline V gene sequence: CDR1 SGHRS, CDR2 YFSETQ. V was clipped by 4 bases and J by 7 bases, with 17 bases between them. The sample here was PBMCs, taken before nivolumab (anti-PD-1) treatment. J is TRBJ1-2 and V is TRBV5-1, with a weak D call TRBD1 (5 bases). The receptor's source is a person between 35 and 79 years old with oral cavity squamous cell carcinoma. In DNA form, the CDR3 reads TGCGCCAGCAGCCCCGGACAAGGGAACGGTGGCTACACCTTC. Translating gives CASSPGQGNGGYTF. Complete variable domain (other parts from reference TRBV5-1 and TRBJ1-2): KAGVTQTPRYLIKTRGQQVTLSCSPISGHRSVSWYQQTPGQGLQFLFEYFSETQRNKGNFPGRFSGRQFSNSRSEMNVSTLELGDSALYLCASSPGQGNGGYTFGSGTRLTVV.